This T cell receptor beta chain was profiled in a study of cytomegalovirus exposure and HLA in healthy donors. In the study overall: Previous work identified some 120 million unique TCR beta sequences from about 179 million T cells. Study observations and caveats: A later analysis, which compared TCR beta chains of equal frequency, found the HLA-associated ones more clonally expanded.

The CDR3 covers 16 residues. The germline V gene has CDR1 SSHAT and CDR2 FNYEAQ (reference sequence). The study ran its PCR with 60 Vbeta and 13 Jbeta primers. Data came from immunoSEQ multiplex PCR; TCRdb stores just in-frame clones and leaves some out. The sample gives around 120,000 clones, about 74% of which show up once; less than 3.5% is in the top ten. A word on this clone: Its antigen is currently unknown. Its ends do not fully match the called genes, so a read error is possible.

Sequenced input: PBMCs. The receptor was isolated from a woman aged 40 to 50 in good health and CMV-seropositive. The chain combines TRBV7-7 with TRBJ2-1; 10 bases agree with TRBD1. CDR3 sequence: CASSSRTGGSYNEQFF. The CDR3, as DNA: TGTGCTAGCAGCTCGAGGACAGGGGGTTCCTACAATGAGCAGTTCTTC. Based on the CDR3 plus reference TRBV7-7 and TRBJ2-1, the full variable domain is GAGVSQSPRYKVTKRGQDVTLRCDPISSHATLYWYQQALGQGPEFLTYFNYEAQPDKSGLPSDRFSAERPEGSISTLTIQRTEQRDSAMYRCASSSRTGGSYNEQFFGPGTRLTVL.